The entry below describes one T cell receptor (beta chain). What it binds is not known. While the first cohort had fewer than 850 subjects, the donors belonged to the separate validation cohort of about 130 subjects. CDR3 size: 13 residues. Germline-derived CDR1 and CDR2 are GTSNPN and SVGIG (reference sequence). V dropped 2 bases and J dropped 2 bases, with 10 bases sitting between them. The assay was immunoSEQ multiplex PCR, and TCRdb's table has in-frame clones only and misses some. The sample includes about 110,000 clones, nearly 97% of them seen just once. The sample belongs to a study of cytomegalovirus exposure and HLA in healthy donors. As for the study in general: A later analysis reported the 120 or so validation repertoires used the same platform as the roughly 670 first-cohort repertoires.

Study conclusions and caveats: A classifier reportedly called cytomegalovirus status with high sensitivity and specificity. It was found in a later analysis that first-cohort TCR clusters tended to co-occur in the 120 validation repertoires.

V and J are TRBV30 and TRBJ2-7, with D maybe TRBD1 (5 bases). Sequenced input: PBMCs. This sequence originates from a woman under 30 in good health and CMV-seronegative. CDR3 coding DNA: TGTGCCTGGAGTATAGGGGCCCCCTACGAGCAGTACTTC. It yields the protein CAWSIGAPYEQYF. Together with reference TRBV30 and TRBJ2-7, the CDR3 gives the full variable domain: SQTIHQWPATLVQPVGSPLSLECTVEGTSNPNLYWYRQAAGRGLQLLFYSVGIGQISSEVPQNLSASRPQDRQFILSSKKLLLSDSGFYLCAWSIGAPYEQYFGPGTRLTVT.